These 27 T cell receptor beta chains were sequenced from one sample in a study of blood T cell repertoires in COVID-19. Libraries were prepared by immunoSEQ multiplex PCR; TCRdb keeps only in-frame clonotypes and omits some of them. The data show about 240,000 clones, around 83% seen once. The specimen was peripheral blood. These receptors were taken from a man aged 30-40 years who had recovered from COVID-19.

CDR3 nucleotides: TGTGCCAGCAGTTCGGGACAAGCGAGTGAGACCCAGTACTTC. Translated: CASSSGQASETQYF. The J gene is TRBJ2-5, the V gene TRBV6-2 or TRBV6-3, with a possible D match to TRBD1 (6 bases). Per the germline V gene, CDR1 is MNHEY and CDR2 is SVGEGT. This CDR3 has 14 amino acids. V lost 4 bases and J 5 bases, leaving 14 bases between the germline ends.

The rearrangement links TRBV29-1 to TRBJ1-4, with D perhaps TRBD1 (5 bases). Trimming stripped 5 bases from V and 6 bases from J, with 16 bases between. CDR3 length equals 14 residues. Germline assignment: CDR1 SQVTM and CDR2 ANQGSEA. CDR3 amino acids: CSVSFPSGYEKLFF. CDR3 bases: TGCAGCGTTTCGTTTCCGTCAGGGTATGAAAAACTGTTTTTT.

The chain carries TRBV11-2 and TRBJ2-1; 7 positions agree with TRBD1. This CDR3 is 12 amino acids long. Per germline, CDR1 SGHAT and CDR2 FQNNGV. Trimming took 5 bases from V and 10 from J; bases not matched to a gene: 5. In DNA, the CDR3 is TGTGCCAGCAGCAACAGGGGCACGGAGCAGTTCTTC. Its translation: CASSNRGTEQFF.

This clone was detected only once. The chain uses TRBV10-3 and TRBJ1-2, with a weak D call TRBD1 (6 bases). Germline CDR1 ENHRY, CDR2 SYGVKD. The germline V and J ends were trimmed by 5 bases and 7 bases, with 17 bases remaining between them. There are 14 residues in the CDR3. In DNA, the CDR3 is TGTGCCATCAGTCCTCCCGGACAGCCGTCTGGCTACACCTTC. It codes for CAISPPGQPSGYTF.

V and J are TRBV7-2 and TRBJ2-3; possibly TRBD1 for D (7 bases). The CDR3 contains 15 residues. The V gene lost 3 bases and the J gene lost 1 base, with 11 bases spanning the gap. The germline gives CDR1 SGHTA, CDR2 FQGNSA. CDR3 nucleotides: TGTGCCAGCAGCTTTCAGGGGGGCGGCACAGATACGCAGTATTTT. The encoded protein is CASSFQGGGTDTQYF.

The gene calls are TRBV12-5 and TRBJ1-1, with 7 bases that match TRBD1. The CDR3 length is 16 residues. The V and J ends lost 0 bases and 1 base, in that order; junction bases with no gene match: 5. The V gene's germline CDR1 is LGHNT and CDR2 FRNRAP. CDR3 sequence reads: CASGLVIGGANTEAFF. CDR3 sequence (DNA): TGTGCTAGTGGTTTGGTAATAGGGGGCGCGAACACTGAAGCTTTCTTT.

This chain connects TRBV10-3 to TRBJ1-2; 11 bases agree with TRBD1. J was trimmed by 10 bases and V by 8 bases; bases with no gene match: 9. The CDR3 covers 13 residues. CDR1 and CDR2 from the germline V gene are ENHRY and SYGVKD. CDR3 sequence (DNA): TGTGCCATCGGTGGGACAGGGGGGCTTGACTACACCTTC. Protein product: CAIGGTGGLDYTF.

The CDR3, as DNA: TGCGCCAGCAGTCGAGATAGTAATCAGCCCCAGCATTTT. This codes for CASSRDSNQPQHF. V is TRBV5-1 and J is TRBJ1-5, with D uncertain. Trimming left V 5 bases short and J 4 bases short, with 10 bases between. The CDR3 covers 13 residues. Per germline, CDR1 SGHRS and CDR2 YFSETQ.

The V gene is TRBV19, the J gene TRBJ1-2; TRBD1 agrees at 9 bases. The V gene's germline CDR1 is LNHDA and CDR2 SQIVND (reference sequence). The CDR3 extends over 14 amino acids. Unmatched junction bases numbered 5, after V lost 5 bases and J lost 4 bases. The CDR3 is CASSSTGGTYGYTF. The DNA for the CDR3 is TGTGCCAGTAGTTCCACAGGGGGCACCTATGGCTACACCTTC. The variable domain in full, completed from reference TRBV19 and TRBJ1-2, reads DGGITQSPKYLFRKEGQNVTLSCEQNLNHDAMYWYRQDPGQGLRLIYYSQIVNDFQKGDIAEGYSVSREKKESFPLTVTSAQKNPTAFYLCASSSTGGTYGYTFGSGTRLTVV.

This rearrangement joins TRBV10-3 to TRBJ1-2, with D possibly matching TRBD1 (6 bases). The CDR3 runs 14 residues. V was shortened by 11 bases and J by 0 bases, with 16 bases between the two germline ends. CDR1 is ENHRY, CDR2 SYGVKD, per germline. The CDR3 loop reads CAVSGQLSNYGYTF. Written as DNA, the CDR3 is TGTGCCGTCTCCGGACAGCTCTCTAACTATGGCTACACCTTC.

The CDR3 DNA follows: TGTGCCAGTAGTGTACTCGGGACAGGGAACACTGAAGCTTTCTTT. It encodes CASSVLGTGNTEAFF. V is TRBV19 and J is TRBJ1-1, with 8 bases matching TRBD1. Germline lookup yields CDR1 LNHDA and CDR2 SQIVND (reference sequence). V was pared by 5 bases and J by 1 base, with 6 bases of the junction left unmatched. CDR3 length: 15 amino acids.

The chain joins TRBV7-9 to TRBJ1-1; possible D gene TRBD1, 6 bases. V was cut by 5 bases and J by 11 bases, with 15 bases left in between. Germline CDR1 is SEHNR and CDR2 is FQNEAQ (reference sequence). The CDR3 covers 12 residues. The CDR3 sequence: CASSTQQGTAFF. The CDR3 DNA reads TGTGCCAGCAGCACTCAACAGGGAACGGCTTTCTTT.

The chain has TRBV4-1 and TRBJ2-7, with 10 nucleotides matching TRBD2. Germline values: CDR1 MGHRA, CDR2 YSYEKL. J lost 2 bases, V lost 4 bases, and 8 bases had no gene match. This CDR3 contains 16 residues. In nucleotides, the CDR3 is TGCGCCAGCAGCCCAAATCCGAGCGGGGGGGCCTACGAGCAGTACTTC. Protein product: CASSPNPSGGAYEQYF.

The V and J genes are TRBV9 and TRBJ1-6; D is undetermined. Trimming took 4 bases from V and 10 from J, leaving 18 bases between them. Germline CDR1 SGDLS, CDR2 YYNGEE. The CDR3 extends over 15 amino acids. Here the CDR3 DNA reads TGTGCCAGCAGCCCCAAGGACTTGCTTGGGTCACCCCTCCACTTT. It encodes CASSPKDLLGSPLHF.

The rearrangement uses TRBV2 and TRBJ2-3; no definite D call. The germline gives CDR1 SNHLY, CDR2 FYNNEI. The V gene lost 7 bases and the J gene lost 2 bases, with 13 bases spanning the gap. The CDR3 is made up of 14 amino acids. Written as DNA, the CDR3 is TGTGCCAGCACCTCCGAGTGGGCCACAGATACGCAGTATTTT. Encoded protein: CASTSEWATDTQYF.

The chain uses TRBV25-1 and TRBJ1-6; D perhaps matches TRBD1 (6 bases). The CDR3 has 12 residues. The V end lost 6 bases, the J end lost 8 bases, and 8 bases lay between the germline ends. The germline V gene has CDR1 MGHDK and CDR2 SYGVNS. CDR3 loop: CASRTGYSPLHF. DNA for the CDR3: TGTGCCAGCAGAACAGGGTATTCACCCCTCCACTTT.

This chain connects TRBV2 to TRBJ1-3, with D possibly being TRBD1 (5 bases). Germline V CDR1 and CDR2: SNHLY, FYNNEI. The germline V and J ends were trimmed by 0 bases and 2 bases, with 11 bases remaining between them. The CDR3 extends over 16 amino acids. The CDR3 protein is CASSEAGGLAGNTIYF. The CDR3 DNA is TGTGCCAGCAGTGAAGCGGGGGGTTTAGCTGGAAACACCATATATTTT. The entire variable domain, with the rest obtained from reference TRBV2 and TRBJ1-3, is as follows: EPEVTQTPSHQVTQMGQEVILRCVPISNHLYFYWYRQILGQKVEFLVSFYNNEISEKSEIFDDQFSVERPDGSNFTLKIRSTKLEDSAMYFCASSEAGGLAGNTIYFGEGSWLTVV.

The chain recombines TRBV9 with TRBJ2-5, with 7 bases matching TRBD2. The CDR3 runs 14 residues. The V gene end was trimmed by 0 bases and the J gene end by 3 bases; junction bases not matched to a gene: 2. CDR1 and CDR2 from the germline V gene are SGDLS and YYNGEE. This CDR3 is CASSVAGREETQYF. The CDR3 bases are TGTGCCAGCAGCGTAGCAGGGAGGGAAGAGACCCAGTACTTC.

This clone was picked up one time. This rearrangement joins TRBV5-1 to TRBJ2-3; a possible D gene is TRBD1 (6 bases). The CDR3 runs to 13 residues. Trimming took off 4 bases at V and 5 bases at J, with 11 bases between the two ends. CDR1 and CDR2 from the germline V gene are SGHRS and YFSETQ. The CDR3 spells CASSVQGGDTQYF. CDR3 in DNA: TGCGCCAGCAGCGTACAGGGTGGAGATACGCAGTATTTT. The variable domain in full, completed from reference TRBV5-1 and TRBJ2-3, reads KAGVTQTPRYLIKTRGQQVTLSCSPISGHRSVSWYQQTPGQGLQFLFEYFSETQRNKGNFPGRFSGRQFSNSRSEMNVSTLELGDSALYLCASSVQGGDTQYFGPGTRLTVL.

This clone was detected a few times. Within the sample, other DNA sequences also encode this same CDR3. This chain links TRBV5-1 with TRBJ1-2, with D perhaps TRBD1 (6 bases). The CDR3 extends over 13 amino acids. The ends were cut back, 0 bases at V and 6 bases at J, with 9 bases in the middle. Germline V CDR1 and CDR2: SGHRS, YFSETQ. The DNA of the CDR3 is TGCGCCAGCAGCTTGGAACAGGGCCATGGCTACACCTTC. This encodes CASSLEQGHGYTF.

This chain connects TRBV5-1 to TRBJ2-7, with D tentatively TRBD2 (5 bases). V was trimmed by 5 bases and J by 1 base, leaving 16 bases between them. CDR3 length: 15 amino acids. CDR1 and CDR2 from the germline V gene are SGHRS and YFSETQ. The CDR3 here is CASSVRGGGSYEQYF. CDR3 in DNA: TGCGCCAGCAGTGTTCGGGGTGGCGGGTCCTACGAGCAGTACTTC.

This chain joins TRBV19 and TRBJ1-2, with 7 bases fitting TRBD1. Germline V gene lookup returns CDR1 LNHDA and CDR2 SQIVND (reference sequence). This CDR3 is built from 15 residues. Trimming at V came to 4 bases and at J to 2 bases, leaving 7 bases not matched to a gene. CDR3 sequence: CASSTDRDGNYGYTF. The CDR3 DNA reads as TGTGCCAGTAGTACCGACAGGGATGGGAACTATGGCTACACCTTC. Full variable domain (missing parts from reference TRBV19 and TRBJ1-2): DGGITQSPKYLFRKEGQNVTLSCEQNLNHDAMYWYRQDPGQGLRLIYYSQIVNDFQKGDIAEGYSVSREKKESFPLTVTSAQKNPTAFYLCASSTDRDGNYGYTFGSGTRLTVV.

V gene TRBV19 combines with J gene TRBJ1-2; TRBD1 matches at 9 bases. The germline CDR1 and CDR2 sequences are LNHDA and SQIVND (reference sequence). The V and J ends lost 3 bases and 5 bases, in that order; junction bases with no gene match: 7. The CDR3 loop spans 15 amino acids. CDR3 coding DNA: TGTGCCAGTAGTATCAGATGGGGGACAGGGTATGGCTACACCTTC. As protein: CASSIRWGTGYGYTF.

The CDR3 coding sequence is TGTGCCAGCAGCTACCATACAGGGGACGAGACCCAGTACTTC. Amino acids: CASSYHTGDETQYF. The chain has TRBV7-9 and TRBJ2-5; 7 nucleotides match TRBD1. CDR1 SEHNR and CDR2 FQNEAQ come from the germline V gene (reference sequence). This CDR3 has 14 residues. V lost 4 bases, J lost 5 bases, and 7 bases stayed unmatched.

This sequence joins TRBV18 and TRBJ1-2; no reliable D call. Germline V gene data show CDR1 as KGHSH and CDR2 as LQKENI. The CDR3 is made up of 13 amino acids. The germline V and J ends were trimmed by 3 bases and 5 bases, with 10 bases remaining between them. CDR3 sequence reads: CASSPSAQYGYTF. The CDR3, as DNA: TGTGCCAGCTCACCGTCTGCCCAGTATGGCTACACCTTC.

The genes are TRBV5-5 and TRBJ2-1; 8 positions match TRBD2. The CDR3 is 13 amino acids. Germline CDR1 reads SGHKS; CDR2 reads YYEKEE (reference sequence). V lost 4 bases and J lost 6; bases outside the gene matches: 3. The CDR3 protein is CASSKGTSNEQFF. In DNA form, the CDR3 reads TGTGCCAGCAGCAAGGGGACTAGCAATGAGCAGTTCTTC. The entire variable domain, with the rest obtained from reference TRBV5-5 and TRBJ2-1, is as follows: DAGVTQSPTHLIKTRGQQVTLRCSPISGHKSVSWYQQVLGQGPQFIFQYYEKEERGRGNFPDRFSARQFPNYSSELNVNALLLGDSALYLCASSKGTSNEQFFGPGTRLTVL.

The J gene is TRBJ1-4, the V gene TRBV7-9, with a tentative D call TRBD1 (6 bases). This CDR3 region has 14 residues. The V end lost 4 bases, the J end lost 7 bases, and 13 bases lay between the germline ends. The germline V gene has CDR1 SEHNR and CDR2 FQNEAQ (reference sequence). The CDR3 DNA reads as TGTGCCAGCAGCTCGACAGGCAACGGTGAAAAACTGTTTTTT. Translated, it gives CASSSTGNGEKLFF.